This T cell receptor (beta chain) was retrieved from a study of blood T cell repertoires in COVID-19. This CDR3 has 13 amino acids. Looked up from germline, CDR1 is SNHLY and CDR2 is FYNNEI. Trimming took 10 bases from V and 7 from J; bases not matched to a gene: 8. This clone was observed a handful of times. In the original analysis: Amplification of reference gene primers provided the estimated nucleated cell counts. Clones were read by immunoSEQ multiplex PCR, and TCRdb kept only the in-frame ones, dropping some. D and trimming come from the DNA, and the V and J calls and clone size come from that table. Altogether approximately 110,000 clones are present, roughly 80% being singletons, with the ten largest covering roughly a fifth.

The V and J genes are TRBV2 and TRBJ1-4, with 8 bases that match TRBD1. The sequence derives from a woman between 70 and 85 years old with acute or convalescent COVID-19. The sample comprised peripheral blood. In DNA, the CDR3 is TGTGCCACCAAACAGGGGGTGGTTGAAAAACTGTTTTTT. As protein: CATKQGVVEKLFF. The full variable domain, completed using reference TRBV2 and TRBJ1-4, is EPEVTQTPSHQVTQMGQEVILRCVPISNHLYFYWYRQILGQKVEFLVSFYNNEISEKSEIFDDQFSVERPDGSNFTLKIRSTKLEDSAMYFCATKQGVVEKLFFGSGTQLSVL.